Listed here are 2 T cell receptor beta chains from one sample, sequenced in a study of identical twins (dated by TCRdb to about 2016). The library was generated by 5' RACE. Sequencing relied on an Illumina HiSeq 2000. TCRdb took the public reads, trimmed them with fastp at Q25, ran MiXCR for clone calling and kept in-frame beta chains. Rows merge per CDR3 protein into single entries with the most common DNA and genes. For this sample there are 400,000 or so distinct CDR3 sequences; roughly 10% appear just once. Approximately 8.9% of the sample goes to the ten largest clones. Sequencing input: naive T cells sorted from blood. The intended sense of this specimen's cell subset or site label: cells isolated with a human naive T-cell isolation kit. These receptors originate from a woman in her fifties or sixties in good health.

This clonotype appeared a few times. The V and J genes are TRBV4-1 and TRBJ1-4; TRBD1 matches 7 bases. V was clipped by 4 bases and J by 4 bases; unmatched bases: 9. This CDR3 has 16 residues. CDR1 is MGHRA, CDR2 YSYEKL, per germline. CDR3: CASSPGPGQLNEKLFF. CDR3 nucleotides: TGCGCCAGCAGCCCCGGACCGGGACAGCTTAATGAAAAACTGTTTTTT.

This clonotype was seen a handful of times. The rearrangement joins TRBV6-5 to TRBJ1-1; D not resolved. The V end was cut by 8 bases, the J end by 4 bases, with 11 bases between. The germline V gene encodes CDR1 MNHEY and CDR2 SVGAGI. CDR3 size: 12 residues. In nucleotides, the CDR3 is TGTGCCAGCTTCCTCGTTCCCACTGAAGCTTTCTTT. Encoded protein: CASFLVPTEAFF.